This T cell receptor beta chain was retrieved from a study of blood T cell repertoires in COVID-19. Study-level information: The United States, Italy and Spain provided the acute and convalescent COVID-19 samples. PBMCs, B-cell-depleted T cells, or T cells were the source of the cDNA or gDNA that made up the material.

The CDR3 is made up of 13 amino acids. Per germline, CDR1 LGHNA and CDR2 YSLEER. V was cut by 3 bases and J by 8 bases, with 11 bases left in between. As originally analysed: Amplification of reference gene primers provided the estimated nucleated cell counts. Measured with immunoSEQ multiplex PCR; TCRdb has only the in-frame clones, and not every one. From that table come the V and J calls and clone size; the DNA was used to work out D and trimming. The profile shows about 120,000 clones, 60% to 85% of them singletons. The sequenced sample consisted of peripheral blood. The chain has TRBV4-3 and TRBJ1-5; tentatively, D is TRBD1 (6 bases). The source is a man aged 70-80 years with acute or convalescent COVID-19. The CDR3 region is CASSQDRDKPQHF. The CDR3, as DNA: TGCGCCAGCAGCCAGGACAGAGATAAGCCCCAGCATTTT.